The 10 T cell receptor beta chains in this list originate from one sample, sequenced in a study of shared clonotypes between healthy human individuals. Naive CD8 cells lacked CD45RO and underwent positive selection for CCR7, leaving out terminally differentiated effector memory CD45RA+ cells. Assay used: immunoSEQ multiplex PCR; TCRdb lists only in-frame clones, some missing. Seen here are about 2.1 million clones, about 93% observed once, and the top ten hold approximately 1.7%. The material sequenced was naive CD8+ T cells from PBMCs. Every receptor here comes from a man aged 18 to 29 in good health. Some clones in this sample may be carry-over from other donors' samples.

This clone has just a few counts. J is TRBJ2-3 and V is TRBV27; 7 bases are a match to TRBD2. CDR3 length: 14 residues. CDR1 is MNHEY, CDR2 SMNVEV, per germline (reference sequence). V lost 3 bases and J lost 6; bases outside the gene matches: 6. For the CDR3, the DNA is TGTGCCAGCAGTTTGGGGACTAAGCCGGATACGCAGTATTTT. Translation gives CASSLGTKPDTQYF.

The J gene is TRBJ1-1, the V gene TRBV29-1, with D possibly matching TRBD1 (6 bases). Per germline, CDR1 SQVTM and CDR2 ANQGSEA. This CDR3 is built from 14 residues. Trimming stripped 0 bases from V and 1 base from J, with 9 bases between. The CDR3 is CSVEDLQGNTEAFF. CDR3 DNA: TGCAGCGTTGAAGATCTACAGGGGAACACTGAAGCTTTCTTT. The full variable domain, its missing parts supplied by reference TRBV29-1 and TRBJ1-1, is SAVISQKPSRDICQRGTSLTIQCQVDSQVTMMFWYRQQPGQSLTLIATANQGSEATYESGFVIDKFPISRPNLTFSTLTVSNMSPEDSSIYLCSVEDLQGNTEAFFGQGTRLTVV.

The chain employs TRBV28 and TRBJ1-5; D is unresolved. CDR1 is MDHEN, CDR2 SYDVKM, per germline. This CDR3 region has 13 residues. Trimming left V 11 bases short and J 3 bases short, with 14 bases between. The chain's CDR3 is CAARWAVNQPQHF. CDR3 bases: TGTGCCGCGAGGTGGGCAGTCAATCAGCCCCAGCATTTT.

V is TRBV13 and J is TRBJ2-7; 11 positions agree with TRBD2. V lost 3 bases to trimming and J lost 2 bases; unmatched junction nucleotides: 3. Germline V gene lookup returns CDR1 PRHDT and CDR2 FYEKMQ (reference sequence). The CDR3 length is 15 residues. The CDR3 region has the DNA TGTGCCAGCAGCTTGGGACTAGCGGCAGCCTACGAGCAGTACTTC. Its protein product is CASSLGLAAAYEQYF. The variable domain in full, completed from reference TRBV13 and TRBJ2-7, reads AAGVIQSPRHLIKEKRETATLKCYPIPRHDTVYWYQQGPGQDPQFLISFYEKMQSDKGSIPDRFSAQQFSDYHSELNMSSLELGDSALYFCASSLGLAAAYEQYFGPGTRLTVT.

The chain employs TRBV11-2 and TRBJ2-7; D not resolved. This CDR3 has 14 amino acids. Germline CDR1 SGHAT, CDR2 FQNNGV. Trimming took 2 bases from V and 0 from J, leaving 8 bases between them. In nucleotides, the CDR3 is TGTGCCAGCAGCTTATGGCAGGTCTCCTACGAGCAGTACTTC. It yields the protein CASSLWQVSYEQYF.

V gene TRBV28 combines with J gene TRBJ1-2; D gene ambiguous. Trimming shortened V by 10 bases and J by 6 bases, and 15 bases separated the two germline ends. The CDR3 spans 12 residues. CDR1 and CDR2 from the germline V gene are MDHEN and SYDVKM. The CDR3, as DNA: TGTGCCACCCTGTGGGGTGAGGATGGCTACACCTTC. Its translation is CATLWGEDGYTF.

The chain has TRBV4-3 and TRBJ1-1; tentatively, D is TRBD1 (6 bases). Per the germline V gene, CDR1 is LGHNA and CDR2 is YSLEER. V was clipped by 2 bases and J by 5 bases, with 12 bases between them. The CDR3 extends over 14 amino acids. CDR3 sequence: CASSQRLQGTEAFF. The CDR3 DNA reads TGCGCCAGCAGCCAAAGACTCCAGGGGACTGAAGCTTTCTTT.

The rearrangement joins TRBV28 to TRBJ2-1; tentative D call: TRBD1 (6 bases). V lost 2 bases and J 8 bases, leaving 13 bases between the germline ends. This CDR3 has 14 amino acids. Germline V CDR1 and CDR2: MDHEN, SYDVKM. The CDR3 sequence: CASSLQGRMDEQFF. The DNA of the CDR3 is TGTGCCAGCAGTTTACAGGGGCGCATGGATGAGCAGTTCTTC.

The CDR3 protein is CASSSMTGRLANEKLFF. The CDR3 DNA sequence: TGTGCCAGCAGTTCCATGACAGGGCGGTTGGCTAATGAAAAACTGTTTTTT. The rearrangement uses TRBV27 and TRBJ1-4, with 7 bases matching TRBD1. Germline V gene sequence: CDR1 MNHEY, CDR2 SMNVEV (reference sequence). V dropped 4 bases and J dropped 3; count of bases not matched to a gene: 11. The CDR3 has 17 amino acids.

This clone has more than one count but fewer than ten. The chain couples TRBV4-1 to TRBJ1-1; TRBD1 matches at 7 bases. Germline trimming cut 0 bases from V and 1 base from J; bases unmatched to any gene: 2. Germline V CDR1 and CDR2: MGHRA, YSYEKL. The CDR3 runs 15 residues. CDR3: CASSQDHRGNTEAFF. The CDR3 region has the DNA TGCGCCAGCAGCCAAGACCACAGGGGGAACACTGAAGCTTTCTTT.